This passage covers 21 T cell receptor beta chains from one sample sequenced in a study of cytomegalovirus exposure and HLA in healthy donors. The primer mix had 60 Vbeta and 13 Jbeta primers. Here immunoSEQ multiplex PCR was the method, and the copy in TCRdb shows in-frame clones only, minus some. Of 200,000 to 250,000 clones in the sample, more than 75% are singletons; the top ten hold over 5%. The specimen sequenced was PBMCs. The receptors stem from a woman aged 40-49 years in good health and CMV-seropositive.

The chain is built from TRBV11-2 and TRBJ2-7; no clear D gene. The CDR3 is 14 residues long. Germline CDR1 and CDR2: SGHAT and FQNNGV. Trimming took off 3 bases at V and 2 bases at J, with 11 bases between the two ends. CDR3 loop: CASSFDSFTYEQYF. The CDR3 bases are TGTGCCAGCAGCTTTGACTCATTTACCTACGAGCAGTACTTC.

The chain joins TRBV6-1 to TRBJ1-3, with a weak D call TRBD1 (5 bases). Germline V CDR1 and CDR2: MNHNS, SASEGT. The CDR3 covers 14 residues. V gave up 8 bases and J gave up 0 bases, with 11 bases separating them. CDR3: CASDPTVSGNTIYF. The DNA for the CDR3 is TGTGCCAGCGACCCGACAGTCTCTGGAAACACCATATATTTT.

The V gene is TRBV10-2, the J gene TRBJ2-5; D is perhaps TRBD1 (6 bases). The J call may be mistaken, given a closer DNA end match to TRBJ2-7. CDR1 WSHSY and CDR2 SAAADI come from the germline V gene. The CDR3 runs to 14 residues. CDR3 sequence (DNA): TGCGCCAGCAGTGATGGACCAGGGGATGGCGAGCAGTACTTC. This sequence encodes CASSDGPGDGEQYF.

V is TRBV5-6 and J is TRBJ1-3; TRBD1 agrees at 7 bases. In germline, CDR1 is SGHDT, CDR2 YYEEEE. With V trimmed by 4 bases and J by 0 bases, 1 base remained unmatched. This CDR3 has 14 residues. The CDR3 loop reads CASSRDSSGNTIYF. The CDR3 bases are TGTGCCAGCAGCAGGGACAGCTCTGGAAACACCATATATTTT.

As for this clone: The same CDR3 also results from other DNA sequences found in this sample. The rearrangement joins TRBV30 to TRBJ1-1; D is undetermined. Trimming pared 3 bases from V and 1 base from J, leaving 6 bases between. CDR3 length: 12 residues. Germline lookup yields CDR1 GTSNPN and CDR2 SVGIG (reference sequence). The CDR3 nucleotides are TGTGCCTGGAGCGCCGGGAACACTGAAGCTTTCTTT. It encodes CAWSAGNTEAFF.

V and J are TRBV5-1 and TRBJ2-1, with TRBD2 matching over 11 bases. The germline gives CDR1 SGHRS, CDR2 YFSETQ. The ends lost 2 bases at V and 5 bases at J; junction bases unmatched: 6. The CDR3 is made up of 16 amino acids. The CDR3 DNA is TGCGCCAGCAGCTTACGGACTAGCGGGCCTAACAATGAGCAGTTCTTC. Its protein is CASSLRTSGPNNEQFF.

V and J are TRBV6-5 and TRBJ1-4, with D possibly being TRBD1 (6 bases). This CDR3 has 15 amino acids. Germline V CDR1 and CDR2: MNHEY, SVGAGI. Trimming removed 0 bases at V and 5 bases at J, with 10 bases between. CDR3 sequence (DNA): TGTGCCAGCAGTTACTCGACAGGCCACAATGAAAAACTGTTTTTT. Amino acid sequence: CASSYSTGHNEKLFF.

This rearrangement joins TRBV4-3 to TRBJ2-2, with 7 bases fitting TRBD1. Germline V lookup: CDR1 LGHNA, CDR2 YSLEER. J gave up 2 bases and V 1 base, and 7 bases lay outside the gene matches. The CDR3 is 17 residues long. The CDR3 sequence is CASSQGSGGANTGELFF. The CDR3 DNA reads TGCGCCAGCAGCCAAGGGTCAGGGGGAGCCAACACCGGGGAGCTGTTTTTT.

As to this clone: Its ends do not fully match the called genes, so a read error is possible. The V and J genes are TRBV6-5 and TRBJ1-2; 8 nucleotides agree with TRBD1. CDR1 and CDR2 from the germline V gene are MNHEY and SVGAGI. The CDR3 covers 14 residues. The CDR3 protein is CAGRNAGTGYGYTF. CDR3 DNA: TGTGCCGGCAGAAACGCCGGGACAGGCTATGGCTACACCTTC.

Of note for this clone: An end of the junction differs from the germline gene, which may be a read error. This sample includes further DNA sequences coding for the same CDR3. This chain joins TRBV27 and TRBJ1-6, with D maybe TRBD1 (5 bases). The germline CDR1 and CDR2 sequences are MNHEY and SMNVEV (reference sequence). The CDR3 has 16 residues. The CDR3: CASSLNEQATNSPLHF. CDR3 DNA: TGTGCCAGCAGTTTAAACGAACAGGCTACTAATTCCCCCCTCCACTTT.

The chain combines TRBV7-2 with TRBJ2-7; D is possibly TRBD2 (6 bases). Per germline, CDR1 SGHTA and CDR2 FQGNSA. The CDR3 has 13 residues. Trimming pared 4 bases from V and 0 bases from J, leaving 7 bases between. CDR3 coding DNA: TGTGCCAGCAGCTCCGGGAGCTCCTACGAGCAGTACTTC. It is translated as CASSSGSSYEQYF.

Worth noting for this clone: The junction differs from germline at one of its ends, possibly a read error. This chain connects TRBV7-9 to TRBJ2-2, with unresolved D. The CDR3 covers 13 residues. The germline gives CDR1 SEHNR, CDR2 FQNEAQ (reference sequence). CDR3 loop: CSSSPFDTGELFF. The CDR3 region has the DNA TGTTCCAGCAGCCCCTTTGACACCGGGGAGCTGTTTTTT.

This chain joins TRBV5-6 and TRBJ1-5; D unclear. Germline loops: CDR1 SGHDT, CDR2 YYEEEE. This CDR3 is built from 15 residues. Trimming took 3 bases from V and 6 from J, leaving 16 bases between them. CDR3 DNA sequence: TGTGCCAGCAGCTGGGGAGGGCGGAGAGGTCAGCCCCAGCATTTT. This codes for CASSWGGRRGQPQHF. The entire variable domain, with the rest obtained from reference TRBV5-6 and TRBJ1-5, is as follows: DAGVTQSPTHLIKTRGQQVTLRCSPKSGHDTVSWYQQALGQGPQFIFQYYEEEERQRGNFPDRFSGHQFPNYSSELNVNALLLGDSALYLCASSWGGRRGQPQHFGDGTRLSIL.

The rearrangement joins TRBV5-1 to TRBJ1-1, with a weak D call TRBD1 (6 bases). Germline lookup yields CDR1 SGHRS and CDR2 YFSETQ. V lost 0 bases, J lost 6 bases, and 12 bases lay in between. The CDR3 consists of 14 residues. CDR3 region: CASSLGRAGAEAFF. The DNA for the CDR3 is TGCGCCAGCAGCTTGGGCAGGGCAGGGGCTGAAGCTTTCTTT.

CDR3 sequence: CASSLSWRGLANYGYTF. CDR3 sequence (DNA): TGTGCCAGCAGTTTATCGTGGCGGGGGTTAGCTAACTATGGCTACACCTTC. The rearrangement uses TRBV27 and TRBJ1-2; a weak D match, TRBD1 (5 bases). The CDR3 length is 17 residues. V lost 0 bases, J lost 0 bases, and 14 bases lay in between. CDR1 and CDR2 from the germline V gene are MNHEY and SMNVEV (reference sequence).

Here the CDR3 reads CASSIYLVGDEQFF. CDR3 DNA: TGTGCCAGTAGTATATATCTAGTAGGGGATGAGCAGTTCTTC. This rearrangement joins TRBV19 to TRBJ2-1, with D possibly matching TRBD1 (5 bases). V lost 2 bases to trimming and J lost 8 bases, with 13 bases between them. Germline CDR1 LNHDA, CDR2 SQIVND (reference sequence). The CDR3 length is 14 residues.

V and J are TRBV4-1 and TRBJ2-3; 8 positions agree with TRBD1. With 6 bases clipped from V and 3 bases from J, the junction kept 8 bases outside the gene matches. The CDR3 is made up of 15 amino acids. The germline V gene encodes CDR1 MGHRA and CDR2 YSYEKL. The CDR3 bases are TGCGCCAGCAGGCCGTGGACAGGGAAAACAGATACGCAGTATTTT. Translating gives CASRPWTGKTDTQYF.

This chain uses TRBV6-5 with TRBJ2-1, with TRBD2 as a possible D gene (7 bases). Per germline, CDR1 MNHEY and CDR2 SVGAGI. This CDR3 contains 14 residues. Trimming took 2 bases from V and 8 from J, leaving 13 bases between them. This chain's CDR3 is CASSYEGEGDEQFF. CDR3 nucleotides: TGTGCCAGCAGTTACGAGGGGGAGGGGGATGAGCAGTTCTTC.

This clone has more than one count but fewer than ten. V and J are TRBV27 and TRBJ2-5; 7 bases are a match to TRBD1. The CDR3 length is 13 residues. With V trimmed by 6 bases and J by 6 bases, 7 bases remained unmatched. The germline V gene encodes CDR1 MNHEY and CDR2 SMNVEV (reference sequence). The CDR3: CASRKTGMKTQYF. CDR3 coding DNA: TGTGCCAGCAGAAAGACAGGGATGAAGACCCAGTACTTC.

V gene TRBV7-8 combines with J gene TRBJ2-3; tentatively, D is TRBD2 (5 bases). V lost 5 bases and J 4 bases, leaving 16 bases between the germline ends. This CDR3 is 15 amino acids long. Germline V lookup: CDR1 SGHVS, CDR2 FQNEAQ. CDR3 sequence (DNA): TGTGCCAGCAGCCCTGGGAGCGCCCAGGCAGATACGCAGTATTTT. Protein: CASSPGSAQADTQYF.

The CDR3 here is CASSSDRGGYGYTF. For the CDR3, the DNA is TGCGCCAGCAGCTCGGACAGGGGGGGCTATGGCTACACCTTC. The gene calls are TRBV5-1 and TRBJ1-2, with 10 nucleotides matching TRBD1. This CDR3 comprises 14 residues. The germline V gene has CDR1 SGHRS and CDR2 YFSETQ. J lost 4 bases, V lost 3 bases, and 3 bases had no gene match.